This is a list of T cell receptor beta chains from one sample in a study of blood T cell repertoires in COVID-19. TCRdb's copy holds only in-frame clones and misses some; the assay was immunoSEQ multiplex PCR. Of hundreds of thousands of clones listed, approximately 90% are singletons. The sequenced sample was PBMCs or T cells enriched from blood (not recorded which). These receptors originate from a man in his thirties or forties who had recovered from COVID-19. Each CDR3 is given with its conserved first and last residue. The D gene is left open where the match is weak. Not every row has a clone size; where given, it reads once, few, many or a size class.

len	abundance	v_gene	j_gene	d_gene	CDR3aa	CDR3nt
14	-	TRBV18	TRBJ1-6	TRBD1	CASSLGTGLSPLHF	TGTGCCAGCTCACTGGGGACAGGCTTATCACCCCTCCACTTT
14	-	TRBV30	TRBJ2-7	-	CAWSVVDSTYEQYF	TGTGCCTGGAGTGTGGTGGATAGCACCTACGAGCAGTACTTC
12	-	TRBV7-9	TRBJ2-7	-	CASSPTGGEQYF	TGTGCCAGCAGCCCGACCGGGGGAGAGCAGTACTTC
15	-	TRBV5-1	TRBJ1-2	TRBD1	CASSLRQGAAYGYTF	TGCGCCAGCAGCCTCCGACAGGGGGCGGCCTATGGCTACACCTTC
15	few	TRBV5-1	TRBJ1-4	-	CASSKNDRQNERLFF	TGCGCCAGCAGCAAAAATGACAGGCAAAATGAAAGACTGTTTTTT
14	-	TRBV30	TRBJ1-1	-	CAWSGQPRYTEAFF	TGTGCCTGGAGTGGACAGCCGAGATACACTGAAGCTTTCTTT
15	-	TRBV13	TRBJ2-7	TRBD2	CASSTIQGRGGEQYF	TGTGCCAGCAGCACCATCCAGGGCCGGGGGGGTGAGCAGTACTTC
13	-	TRBV30	TRBJ1-5	-	CAWSARVGGPQHF	TGTGCCTGGTCCGCGAGGGTGGGTGGGCCCCAGCATTTT
14	-	TRBV2	TRBJ2-3	TRBD2	CASSWTSGTDTQYF	TGTGCCAGCAGTTGGACTAGCGGCACAGATACGCAGTATTTT
15	once	TRBV27	TRBJ2-1	TRBD2	CASNLAGGSYNEQFF	TGTGCCAGCAACTTAGCGGGAGGGTCCTACAATGAGCAGTTCTTC
16	-	TRBV19	TRBJ2-2	-	CASSIELGISPGELFF	TGTGCCAGTAGTATAGAGCTGGGCATCTCTCCCGGGGAGCTGTTTTTT
16	once	TRBV9	TRBJ1-1	TRBD1	CASSGPGQGLVTEAFF	TGTGCCAGCAGCGGTCCCGGACAGGGGTTAGTGACTGAAGCTTTCTTT
16	-	TRBV28	TRBJ1-5	TRBD1	CASSLIQGALGQPQHF	TGTGCCAGCAGTTTGATACAGGGGGCGCTGGGTCAGCCCCAGCATTTT
14	few	TRBV3-1/TRBV3-2	TRBJ2-2	TRBD2	CASSQATSPGELFF	TGTGCCAGCAGCCAGGCGACTAGCCCCGGGGAGCTGTTTTTT
15	-	TRBV5-4	TRBJ2-6	TRBD1	CASRGQSSGANVLTF	TGTGCCAGCAGGGGACAGTCCTCTGGGGCCAACGTCCTGACTTTC
15	-	TRBV11-2	TRBJ1-4	-	CASSLGAGANEKLFF	TGTGCCAGCAGCTTGGGAGCAGGGGCTAATGAAAAACTGTTTTTT
14	-	TRBV4-1	TRBJ1-1	TRBD1	CASSRTGDITEAFF	TGCGCCAGCAGCCGGACAGGGGACATCACTGAAGCTTTCTTT
13	-	TRBV20-1	TRBJ2-7	-	CSASSGVTYEQYF	TGCAGTGCTAGTAGCGGAGTCACCTACGAGCAGTACTTC
15	-	TRBV28	TRBJ2-2	TRBD2	CASSSGRLGTGELFF	TGTGCCAGCTCTAGCGGGAGATTGGGCACCGGGGAGCTGTTTTTT
14	-	TRBV28	TRBJ2-7	-	CASGLEGWTYEQYF	TGTGCCAGCGGTTTAGAGGGTTGGACCTACGAGCAGTACTTC
14	-	TRBV6-6	TRBJ1-5	TRBD1	CASIGQGRHQPQHF	TGTGCCAGCATTGGACAGGGGCGGCATCAGCCCCAGCATTTT
17	-	TRBV28	TRBJ2-1	TRBD2	CASFEASGTITNNEQFF	TGTGCCTCCTTTGAGGCTAGCGGGACTATAACAAACAATGAGCAGTTCTTC
14	-	TRBV4-1	TRBJ2-1	TRBD2	CASSLSGSYNEQFF	TGCGCCAGCAGCCTTAGCGGGAGTTACAATGAGCAGTTCTTC
14	-	TRBV9	TRBJ2-7	-	CASSGGQRPYEQYF	TGTGCCAGCAGCGGTGGACAGAGACCCTACGAGCAGTACTTC
14	-	TRBV18	TRBJ1-1	-	CASSPSGNRDEAFF	TGTGCCAGCTCACCATCCGGGAACAGGGATGAAGCTTTCTTT
11	-	TRBV28	TRBJ1-1	-	CASSPSTEAFF	TGTGCCAGCAGTCCCTCCACTGAAGCTTTCTTT
16	-	TRBV14	TRBJ2-5	-	CASSQPRGRGVETQYF	TGTGCCAGCAGCCAACCCCGGGGCAGGGGAGTAGAGACCCAGTACTTC
16	-	TRBV3-1/TRBV3-2	TRBJ2-5	-	CASSQRAKRYQETQYF	TGTGCCAGCAGCCAGAGGGCTAAGCGGTACCAAGAGACCCAGTACTTC
13	-	TRBV10-2	TRBJ2-2	-	CASSEFNNGELFF	TGCGCCAGCAGTGAATTTAACAACGGGGAGCTGTTTTTT
15	-	TRBV28	TRBJ2-7	-	CASRPLGEKAYEQYF	TGTGCCAGCAGGCCCCTTGGGGAGAAAGCCTACGAGCAGTACTTC
14	once	TRBV4-1	TRBJ2-3	-	CASSQGGGQDTQYF	TGCGCCAGCAGCCAAGGGGGGGGGCAGGATACGCAGTATTTT
16	-	TRBV7-9	TRBJ1-2	-	CASSFPPDSPLYGYTF	TGTGCCAGCAGTTTTCCACCGGACAGTCCCCTTTATGGCTACACCTTC
14	few	TRBV30	TRBJ2-1	-	CAWGLTASASEQFF	TGTGCCTGGGGACTGACAGCCTCAGCAAGCGAGCAGTTCTTC
14	-	TRBV21-1	TRBJ2-7	-	CASRPGTGAYEQYF	TGTGCCAGCAGACCCGGGACAGGGGCCTACGAGCAGTACTTC
14	-	TRBV6-5	TRBJ2-1	TRBD1	CASSYQRQGHEQFF	TGTGCCAGCAGTTACCAGAGACAGGGCCATGAGCAGTTCTTC
15	-	TRBV28	TRBJ2-2	-	CASSLQSVNTGELFF	TGTGCCAGCAGTTTACAGTCAGTGAACACCGGGGAGCTGTTTTTT
15	few	TRBV5-1	TRBJ2-2	-	CASSPTTSGTGELFF	TGCGCCAGCAGCCCGACAACTTCGGGGACCGGGGAGCTGTTTTTT
14	-	TRBV6-5	TRBJ2-3	-	CASSPLGLTDTQYF	TGTGCCAGCAGTCCACTCGGACTAACAGATACGCAGTATTTT
17	-	TRBV11-2	TRBJ1-3	TRBD1	CASSLSGTGGSGNTIYF	TGTGCCAGCAGCTTAAGCGGGACAGGGGGCAGTGGAAACACCATATATTTT
15	-	TRBV6-5	TRBJ1-1	-	CASSYWGGSNTEAFF	TGTGCCAGCAGTTACTGGGGGGGCTCGAACACTGAAGCTTTCTTT
15	-	TRBV24-1	TRBJ2-7	TRBD2	CATSGGREGSYEQYF	TGTGCCACCAGTGGGGGGCGGGAGGGCTCCTACGAGCAGTACTTC
18	-	TRBV7-2	TRBJ2-2	TRBD2	CASSFWVLTSGNAGELFF	TGTGCCAGCAGCTTTTGGGTTCTCACTAGCGGGAACGCCGGGGAGCTGTTTTTT
15	-	TRBV5-4	TRBJ2-7	TRBD2	CASSGTSGSRYEQYF	TGTGCCAGCAGCGGTACTAGCGGGAGTCGGTACGAGCAGTACTTC
13	-	TRBV7-3	TRBJ2-1	-	CASSLTAYNEQFF	TGTGCCAGCAGCTTAACAGCATACAATGAGCAGTTCTTC
15	few	TRBV4-1	TRBJ1-3	-	CASSQTDRIGNTIYF	TGCGCCAGCAGCCAAACCGACAGAATAGGAAACACCATATATTTT
17	-	TRBV27	TRBJ2-6	-	CASSGGTAPEGANVLTF	TGTGCCAGCAGTGGGGGGACAGCCCCGGAAGGGGCCAACGTCCTGACTTTC